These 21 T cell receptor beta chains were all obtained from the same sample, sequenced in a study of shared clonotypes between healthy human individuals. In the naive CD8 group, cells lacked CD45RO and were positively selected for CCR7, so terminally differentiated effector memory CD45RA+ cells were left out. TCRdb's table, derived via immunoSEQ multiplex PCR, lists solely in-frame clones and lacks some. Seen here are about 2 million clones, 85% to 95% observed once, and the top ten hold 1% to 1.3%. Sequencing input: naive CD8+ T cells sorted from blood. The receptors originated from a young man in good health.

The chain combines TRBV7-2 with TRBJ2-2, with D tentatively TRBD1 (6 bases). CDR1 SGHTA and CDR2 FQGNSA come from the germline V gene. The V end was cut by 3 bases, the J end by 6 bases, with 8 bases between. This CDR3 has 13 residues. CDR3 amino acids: CASSFKGAGELFF. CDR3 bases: TGTGCCAGCAGCTTCAAGGGGGCCGGGGAGCTGTTTTTT.

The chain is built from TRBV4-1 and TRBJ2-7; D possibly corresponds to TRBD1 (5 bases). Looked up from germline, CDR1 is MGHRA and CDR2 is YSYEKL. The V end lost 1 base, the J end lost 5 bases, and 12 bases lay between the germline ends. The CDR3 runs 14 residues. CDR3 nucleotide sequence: TGCGCCAGCAGCCAAGGGCCAGGGTGGGACGAGCAGTACTTC. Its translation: CASSQGPGWDEQYF.

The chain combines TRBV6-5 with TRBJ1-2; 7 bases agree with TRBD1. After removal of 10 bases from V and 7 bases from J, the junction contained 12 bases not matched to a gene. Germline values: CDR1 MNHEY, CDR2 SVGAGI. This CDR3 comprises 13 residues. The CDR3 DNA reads TGTGCCACCTGCAACACAGAGGGGGCTGGCTACACCTTC. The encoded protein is CATCNTEGAGYTF.

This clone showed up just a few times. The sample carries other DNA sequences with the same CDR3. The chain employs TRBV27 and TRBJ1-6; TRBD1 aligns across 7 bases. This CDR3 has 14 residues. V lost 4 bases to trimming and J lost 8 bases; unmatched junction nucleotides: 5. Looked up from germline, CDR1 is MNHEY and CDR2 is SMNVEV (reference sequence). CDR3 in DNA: TGTGCCAGCAGTTCGACAGGGTCAGATTCACCCCTCCACTTT. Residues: CASSSTGSDSPLHF.

The CDR3: CASSAVSGGRTGELFF. Here the CDR3 DNA reads TGTGCCAGCAGTGCTGTGTCCGGCGGCCGCACCGGGGAGCTGTTTTTT. The chain has TRBV2 and TRBJ2-2; D remains ambiguous. Deletions cut 4 bases from V and 4 bases from J, with 16 bases between. Germline V CDR1 and CDR2: SNHLY, FYNNEI. This CDR3 has 16 amino acids.

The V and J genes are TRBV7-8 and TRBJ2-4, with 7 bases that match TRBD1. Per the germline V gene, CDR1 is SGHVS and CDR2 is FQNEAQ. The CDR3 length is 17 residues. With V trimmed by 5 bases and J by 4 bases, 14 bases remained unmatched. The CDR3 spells CASSPHGAGGEKNIQYF. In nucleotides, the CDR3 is TGTGCCAGCAGCCCCCATGGGGCAGGGGGAGAAAAAAACATTCAGTACTTC.

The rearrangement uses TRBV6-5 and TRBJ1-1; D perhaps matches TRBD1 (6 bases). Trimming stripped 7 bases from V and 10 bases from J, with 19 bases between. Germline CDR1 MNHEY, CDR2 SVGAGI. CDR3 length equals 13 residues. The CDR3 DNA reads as TGTGCCAGCACCCTAGGGGGGTTACGAGGAGCTTTCTTT. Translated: CASTLGGLRGAFF.

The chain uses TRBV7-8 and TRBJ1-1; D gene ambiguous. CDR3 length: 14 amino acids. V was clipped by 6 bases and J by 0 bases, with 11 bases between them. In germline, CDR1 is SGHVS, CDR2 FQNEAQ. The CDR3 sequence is CASSSPGVNTEAFF. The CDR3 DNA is TGTGCCAGCAGTTCCCCCGGCGTGAACACTGAAGCTTTCTTT.

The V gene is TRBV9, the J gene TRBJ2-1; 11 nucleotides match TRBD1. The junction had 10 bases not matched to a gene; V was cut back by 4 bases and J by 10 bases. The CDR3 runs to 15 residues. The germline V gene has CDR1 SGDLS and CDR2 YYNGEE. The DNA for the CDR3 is TGTGCCAGCAGCCAAGATGGGACAGGGGGAAACGAGCAGTTCTTC. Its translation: CASSQDGTGGNEQFF.

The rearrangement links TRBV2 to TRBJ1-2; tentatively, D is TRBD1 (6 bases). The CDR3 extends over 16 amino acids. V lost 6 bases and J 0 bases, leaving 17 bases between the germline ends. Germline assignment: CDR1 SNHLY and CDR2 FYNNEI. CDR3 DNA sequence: TGTGCCAGCAGCGGGGAAGGACAGAGAGCTAACTATGGCTACACCTTC. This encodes CASSGEGQRANYGYTF.

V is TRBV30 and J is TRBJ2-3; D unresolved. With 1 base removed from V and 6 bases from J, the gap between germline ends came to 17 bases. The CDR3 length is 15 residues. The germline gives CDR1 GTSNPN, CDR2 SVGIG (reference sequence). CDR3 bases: TGTGCCTGGAGTGCAGACGTAGCAGGCCCGGATACGCAGTATTTT. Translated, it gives CAWSADVAGPDTQYF.

Written as DNA, the CDR3 is TGTGCCAGCAGTGGGGTCGAAAATATCGGCTCCTACGAGCAGTACTTC. Translated, it gives CASSGVENIGSYEQYF. The V gene is TRBV2, the J gene TRBJ2-7; no clear D. Per the germline V gene, CDR1 is SNHLY and CDR2 is FYNNEI. The CDR3 spans 16 residues. Trimming left V 4 bases short and J 0 bases short, with 16 bases between. The full variable domain, completed using reference TRBV2 and TRBJ2-7, is EPEVTQTPSHQVTQMGQEVILRCVPISNHLYFYWYRQILGQKVEFLVSFYNNEISEKSEIFDDQFSVERPDGSNFTLKIRSTKLEDSAMYFCASSGVENIGSYEQYFGPGTRLTVT.

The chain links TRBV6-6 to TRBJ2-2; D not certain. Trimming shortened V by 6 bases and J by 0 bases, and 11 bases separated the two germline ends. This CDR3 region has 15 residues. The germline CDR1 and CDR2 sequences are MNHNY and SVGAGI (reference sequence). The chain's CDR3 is CASSDIYANTGELFF. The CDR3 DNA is TGTGCCAGCAGCGACATATACGCGAACACCGGGGAGCTGTTTTTT.

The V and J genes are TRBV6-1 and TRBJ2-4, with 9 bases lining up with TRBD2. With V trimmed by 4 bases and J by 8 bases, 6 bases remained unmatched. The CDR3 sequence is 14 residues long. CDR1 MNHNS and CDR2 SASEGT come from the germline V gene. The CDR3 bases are TGTGCCAGCAGTGCTAGCGGGGATAGGTACATTCAGTACTTC. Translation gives CASSASGDRYIQYF.

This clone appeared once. CDR3 bases: TGTGCCAGCAGCCAAGACGGAGTTGAAGCTTTCTTT. Translated, it gives CASSQDGVEAFF. This chain links TRBV27 with TRBJ1-1, with D uncertain. This CDR3 has 12 amino acids. CDR1 and CDR2 (germline): MNHEY, SMNVEV (reference sequence). V lost 6 bases and J lost 7, with 12 bases in between.

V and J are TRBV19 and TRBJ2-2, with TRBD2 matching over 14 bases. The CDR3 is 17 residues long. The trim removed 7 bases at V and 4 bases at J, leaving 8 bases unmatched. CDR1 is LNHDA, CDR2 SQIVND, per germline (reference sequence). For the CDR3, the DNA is TGTGCCAGTACCTCGGGACTAGCGGGAGTAGGCACCGGGGAGCTGTTTTTT. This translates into CASTSGLAGVGTGELFF.

CDR3 sequence (DNA): TGTGCCAGCACCGAACAGTTTGAGGCTTTCTTT. Amino acids: CASTEQFEAFF. This chain connects TRBV7-9 to TRBJ1-1, with D unresolved. Germline loops: CDR1 SEHNR, CDR2 FQNEAQ (reference sequence). CDR3 size: 11 residues. V was pared by 7 bases and J by 11 bases, with 14 bases between.

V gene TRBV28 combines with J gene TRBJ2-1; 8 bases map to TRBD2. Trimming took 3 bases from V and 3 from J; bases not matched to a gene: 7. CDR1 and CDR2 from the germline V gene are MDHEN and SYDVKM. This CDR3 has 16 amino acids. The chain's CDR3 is CASSFPGGSNYNEQFF. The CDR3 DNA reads TGTGCCAGCAGTTTTCCGGGGGGGAGTAACTACAATGAGCAGTTCTTC.

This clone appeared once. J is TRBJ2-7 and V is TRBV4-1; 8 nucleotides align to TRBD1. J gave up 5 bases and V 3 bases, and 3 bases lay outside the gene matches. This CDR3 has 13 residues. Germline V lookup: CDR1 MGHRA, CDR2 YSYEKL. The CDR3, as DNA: TGCGCCAGCAGCCAGGGACAGGCCAACGAGCAGTACTTC. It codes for CASSQGQANEQYF.

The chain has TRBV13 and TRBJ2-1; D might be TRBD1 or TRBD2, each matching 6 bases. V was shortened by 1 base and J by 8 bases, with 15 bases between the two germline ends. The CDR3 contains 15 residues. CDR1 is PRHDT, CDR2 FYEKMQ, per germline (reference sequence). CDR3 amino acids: CASSLEGDSGHEQFF. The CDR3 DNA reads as TGTGCCAGCAGCTTAGAGGGGGATAGCGGCCATGAGCAGTTCTTC.

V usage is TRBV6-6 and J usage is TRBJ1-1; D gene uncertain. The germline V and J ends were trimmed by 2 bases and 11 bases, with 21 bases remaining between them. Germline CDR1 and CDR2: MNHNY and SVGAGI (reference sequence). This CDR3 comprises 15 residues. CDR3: CASSYTYHDRSEAFF. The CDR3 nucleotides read TGTGCCAGCAGTTACACCTACCACGACCGAAGCGAGGCTTTCTTT.